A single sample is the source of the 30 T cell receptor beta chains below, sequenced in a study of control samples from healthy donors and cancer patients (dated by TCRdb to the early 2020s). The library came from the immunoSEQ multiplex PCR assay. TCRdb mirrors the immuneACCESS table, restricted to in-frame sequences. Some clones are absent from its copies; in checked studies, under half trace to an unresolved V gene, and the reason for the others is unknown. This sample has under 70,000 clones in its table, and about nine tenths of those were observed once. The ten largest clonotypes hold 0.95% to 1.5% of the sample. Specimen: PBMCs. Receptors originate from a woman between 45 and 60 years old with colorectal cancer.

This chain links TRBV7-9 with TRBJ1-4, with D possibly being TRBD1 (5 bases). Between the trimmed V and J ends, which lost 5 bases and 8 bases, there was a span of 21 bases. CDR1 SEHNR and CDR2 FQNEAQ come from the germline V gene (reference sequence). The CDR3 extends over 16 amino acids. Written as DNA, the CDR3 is TGTGCCAGCAGCCAGGGCCCAGGTGCGGGTAGAGAAAAACTGTTTTTT. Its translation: CASSQGPGAGREKLFF.

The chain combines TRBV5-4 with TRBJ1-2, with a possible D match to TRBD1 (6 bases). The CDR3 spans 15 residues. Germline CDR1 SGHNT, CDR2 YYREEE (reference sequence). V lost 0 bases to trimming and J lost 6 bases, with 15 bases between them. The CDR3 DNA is TGTGCCAGCAGCTTGGTGGGGGGCGGTGAGGATGGCTACACCTTC. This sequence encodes CASSLVGGGEDGYTF.

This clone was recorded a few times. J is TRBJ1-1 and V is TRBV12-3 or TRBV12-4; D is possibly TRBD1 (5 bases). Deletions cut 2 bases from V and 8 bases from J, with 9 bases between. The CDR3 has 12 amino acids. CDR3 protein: CASSLWDGEAFF. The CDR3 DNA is TGTGCCAGCAGTTTATGGGACGGAGAAGCTTTCTTT.

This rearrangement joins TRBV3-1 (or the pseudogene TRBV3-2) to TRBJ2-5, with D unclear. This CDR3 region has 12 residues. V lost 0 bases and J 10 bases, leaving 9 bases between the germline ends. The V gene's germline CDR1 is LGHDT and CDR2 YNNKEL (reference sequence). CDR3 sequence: CASSQDEDLQYF. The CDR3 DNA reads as TGTGCCAGCAGCCAAGATGAGGATCTCCAGTACTTC.

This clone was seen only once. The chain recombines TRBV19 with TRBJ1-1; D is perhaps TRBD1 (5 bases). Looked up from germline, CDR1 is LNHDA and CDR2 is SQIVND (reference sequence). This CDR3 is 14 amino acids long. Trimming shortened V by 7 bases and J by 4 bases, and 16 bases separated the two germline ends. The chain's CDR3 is CASKGLRGSTEAFF. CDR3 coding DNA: TGTGCCAGTAAGGGTCTCCGGGGGAGCACTGAAGCTTTCTTT.

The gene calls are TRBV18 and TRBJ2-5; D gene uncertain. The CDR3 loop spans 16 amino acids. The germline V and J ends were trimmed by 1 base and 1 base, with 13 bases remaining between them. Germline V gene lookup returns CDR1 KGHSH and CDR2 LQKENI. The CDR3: CASSPLPPPIQETQYF. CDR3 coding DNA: TGTGCCAGCTCACCACTCCCTCCCCCGATCCAAGAGACCCAGTACTTC.

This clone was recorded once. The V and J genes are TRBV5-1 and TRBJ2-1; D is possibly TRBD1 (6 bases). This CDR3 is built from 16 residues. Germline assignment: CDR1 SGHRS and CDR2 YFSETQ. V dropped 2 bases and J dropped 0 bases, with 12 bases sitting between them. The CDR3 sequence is CASSLPGVSSYNEQFF. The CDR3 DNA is TGCGCCAGCAGCTTACCAGGGGTGAGCTCCTACAATGAGCAGTTCTTC.

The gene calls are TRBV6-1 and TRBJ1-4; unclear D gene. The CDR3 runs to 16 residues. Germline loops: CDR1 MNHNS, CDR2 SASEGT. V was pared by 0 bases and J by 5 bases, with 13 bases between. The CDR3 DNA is TGTGCCAGCAGTGAAGCGCTTAGACGGCAGAATGAAAAACTGTTTTTT. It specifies CASSEALRRQNEKLFF.

The CDR3 loop is CAARDNSYEQYF. In DNA, the CDR3 is TGTGCCGCCAGGGATAACTCCTACGAGCAGTACTTC. The chain uses TRBV10-3 and TRBJ2-7; D is perhaps TRBD1 (5 bases). The CDR3 consists of 12 residues. Trimming removed 11 bases at V and 0 bases at J, with 11 bases between. The germline V gene encodes CDR1 ENHRY and CDR2 SYGVKD.

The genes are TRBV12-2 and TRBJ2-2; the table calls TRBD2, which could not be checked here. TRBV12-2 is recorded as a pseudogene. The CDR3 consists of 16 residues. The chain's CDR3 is CASLPQSGRRTGELFF. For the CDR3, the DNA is TGTGCAAGTCTCCCTCAGAGCGGGAGGAGGACCGGGGAGCTGTTTTTT.

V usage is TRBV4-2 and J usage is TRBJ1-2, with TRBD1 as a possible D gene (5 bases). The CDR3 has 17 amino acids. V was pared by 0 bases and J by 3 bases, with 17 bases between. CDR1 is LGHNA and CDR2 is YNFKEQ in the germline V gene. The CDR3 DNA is TGTGCCAGCAGCCAAGAGCCGCCTAGAGGAGGGGACTATGGCTACACCTTC. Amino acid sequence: CASSQEPPRGGDYGYTF.

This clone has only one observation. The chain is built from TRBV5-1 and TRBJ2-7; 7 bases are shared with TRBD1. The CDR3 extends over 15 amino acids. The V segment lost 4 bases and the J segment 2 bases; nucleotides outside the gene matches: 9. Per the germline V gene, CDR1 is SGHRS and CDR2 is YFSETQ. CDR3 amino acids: CASSPRQGEAYEQYF. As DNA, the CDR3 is TGCGCCAGCAGCCCCCGACAGGGAGAAGCCTACGAGCAGTACTTC.

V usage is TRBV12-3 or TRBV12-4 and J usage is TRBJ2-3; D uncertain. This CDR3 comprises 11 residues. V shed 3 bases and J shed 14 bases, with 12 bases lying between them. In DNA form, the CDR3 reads TGTGCCAGCAGTTTTAGTACTATAGCGTATTTT. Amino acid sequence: CASSFSTIAYF.

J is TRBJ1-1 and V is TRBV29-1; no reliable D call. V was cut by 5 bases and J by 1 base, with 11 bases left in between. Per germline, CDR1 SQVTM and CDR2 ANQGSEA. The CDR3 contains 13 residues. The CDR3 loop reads CSVQLVGNTEAFF. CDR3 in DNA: TGCAGCGTTCAATTGGTAGGGAACACTGAAGCTTTCTTT.

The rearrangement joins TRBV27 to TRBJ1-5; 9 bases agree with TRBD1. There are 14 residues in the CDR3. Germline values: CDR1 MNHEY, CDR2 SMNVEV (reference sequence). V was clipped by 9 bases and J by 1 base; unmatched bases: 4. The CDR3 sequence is CASTDRGSNQPQHF. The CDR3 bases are TGTGCCAGTACAGACAGGGGGAGCAATCAGCCCCAGCATTTT.

The CDR3 DNA reads TGTGCCAGCTCACCAGACCCGAGCACTGAAGCTTTCTTT. It is translated as CASSPDPSTEAFF. This chain joins TRBV18 and TRBJ1-1, with D hard to call. V lost 2 bases and J lost 4, with 8 bases in between. The germline CDR1 and CDR2 sequences are KGHSH and LQKENI. The CDR3 contains 13 residues.

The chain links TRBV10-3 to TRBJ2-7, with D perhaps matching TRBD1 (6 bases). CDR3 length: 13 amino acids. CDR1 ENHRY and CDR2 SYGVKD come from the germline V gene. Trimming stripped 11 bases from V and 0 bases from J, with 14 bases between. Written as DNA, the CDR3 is TGTGCCGCGAACCGGGACAACTCCTACGAGCAGTACTTC. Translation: CAANRDNSYEQYF.

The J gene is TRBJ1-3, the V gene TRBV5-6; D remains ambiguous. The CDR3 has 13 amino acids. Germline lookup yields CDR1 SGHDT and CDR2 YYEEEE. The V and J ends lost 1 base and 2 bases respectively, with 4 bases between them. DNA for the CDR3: TGTGCCAGCAGCTTGCTTGCTGGAAACACCATATATTTT. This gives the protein CASSLLAGNTIYF.

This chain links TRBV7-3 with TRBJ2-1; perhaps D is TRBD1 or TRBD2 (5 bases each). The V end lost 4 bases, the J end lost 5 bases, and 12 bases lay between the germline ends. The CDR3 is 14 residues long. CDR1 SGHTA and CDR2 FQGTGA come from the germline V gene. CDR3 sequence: CASSSRDPNNEQFF. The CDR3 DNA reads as TGTGCCAGCAGCTCCCGGGACCCCAACAATGAGCAGTTCTTC.

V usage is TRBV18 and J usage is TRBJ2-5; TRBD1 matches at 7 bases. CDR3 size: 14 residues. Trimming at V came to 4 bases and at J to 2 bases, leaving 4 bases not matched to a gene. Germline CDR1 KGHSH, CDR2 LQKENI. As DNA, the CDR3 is TGTGCCAGCTCACAGGGGACAGAACAAGAGACCCAGTACTTC. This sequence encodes CASSQGTEQETQYF.

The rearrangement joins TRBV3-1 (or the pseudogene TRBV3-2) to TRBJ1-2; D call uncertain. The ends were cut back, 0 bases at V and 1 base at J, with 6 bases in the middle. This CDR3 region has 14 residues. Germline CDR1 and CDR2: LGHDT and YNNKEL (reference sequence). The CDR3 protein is CASSQEHSNYGYTF. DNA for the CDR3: TGTGCCAGCAGCCAAGAACACAGTAACTATGGCTACACCTTC.

The CDR3 DNA reads TGTGCCAGCAGCGCGCAGACGGCAGCGGGTGGCTACACCTTC. Amino acid sequence: CASSAQTAAGGYTF. V and J are TRBV9 and TRBJ1-2; no firm D call. Germline V gene data show CDR1 as SGDLS and CDR2 as YYNGEE. The V gene lost 3 bases and the J gene lost 7 bases, with 16 bases spanning the gap. The CDR3 consists of 14 residues.

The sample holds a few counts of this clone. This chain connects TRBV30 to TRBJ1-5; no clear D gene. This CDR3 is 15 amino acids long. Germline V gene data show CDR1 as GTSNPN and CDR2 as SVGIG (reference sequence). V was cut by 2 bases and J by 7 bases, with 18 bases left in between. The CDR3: CAWSNRGTSTQPQHF. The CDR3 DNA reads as TGTGCCTGGAGTAACCGGGGTACCTCAACCCAGCCCCAGCATTTT. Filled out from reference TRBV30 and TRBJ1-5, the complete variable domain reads SQTIHQWPATLVQPVGSPLSLECTVEGTSNPNLYWYRQAAGRGLQLLFYSVGIGQISSEVPQNLSASRPQDRQFILSSKKLLLSDSGFYLCAWSNRGTSTQPQHFGDGTRLSIL.

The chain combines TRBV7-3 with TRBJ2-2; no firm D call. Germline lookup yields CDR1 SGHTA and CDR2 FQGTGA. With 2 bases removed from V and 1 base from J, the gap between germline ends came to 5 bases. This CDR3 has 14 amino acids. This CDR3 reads CASSLLGNTGELFF. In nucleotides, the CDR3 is TGTGCCAGCAGCTTATTAGGGAACACCGGGGAGCTGTTTTTT.

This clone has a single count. The chain's CDR3 is CASRPGVSYNEQFF. In DNA, the CDR3 is TGCGCCAGCAGACCCGGGGTGTCCTACAATGAGCAGTTCTTC. The rearrangement joins TRBV10-2 to TRBJ2-1, with a weak D call TRBD2 (5 bases). The germline gives CDR1 WSHSY, CDR2 SAAADI. The ends were cut back, 6 bases at V and 1 base at J, with 10 bases in the middle. The CDR3 is 14 residues long.

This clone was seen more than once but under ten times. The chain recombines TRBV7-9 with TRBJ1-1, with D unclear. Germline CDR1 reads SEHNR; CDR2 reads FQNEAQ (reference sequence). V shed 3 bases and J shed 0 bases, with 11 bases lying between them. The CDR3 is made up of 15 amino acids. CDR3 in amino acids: CASSLTVALNTEAFF. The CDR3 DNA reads TGTGCCAGCAGCTTGACGGTCGCACTGAACACTGAAGCTTTCTTT.

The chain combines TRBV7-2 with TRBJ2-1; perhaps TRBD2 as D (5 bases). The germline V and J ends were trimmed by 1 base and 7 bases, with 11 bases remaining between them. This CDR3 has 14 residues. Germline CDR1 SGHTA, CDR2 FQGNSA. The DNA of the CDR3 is TGTGCCAGCAGCTTAGTTTCGGGAAGAAATGAGCAGTTCTTC. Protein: CASSLVSGRNEQFF.

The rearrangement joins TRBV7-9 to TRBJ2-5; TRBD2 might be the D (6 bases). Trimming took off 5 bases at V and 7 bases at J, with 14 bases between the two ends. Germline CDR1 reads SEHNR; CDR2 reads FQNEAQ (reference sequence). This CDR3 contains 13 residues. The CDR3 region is CASSRDWAGTQYF. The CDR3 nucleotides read TGTGCCAGCAGCCGGGACTGGGCTGGGACCCAGTACTTC.

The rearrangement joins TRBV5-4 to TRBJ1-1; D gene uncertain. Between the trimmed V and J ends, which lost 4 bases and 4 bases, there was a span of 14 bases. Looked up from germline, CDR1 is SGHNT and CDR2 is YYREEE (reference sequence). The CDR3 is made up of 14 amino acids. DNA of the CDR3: TGTGCCAGCAGCCGCCGGGTAGGGCCCACTGAAGCTTTCTTT. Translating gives CASSRRVGPTEAFF.

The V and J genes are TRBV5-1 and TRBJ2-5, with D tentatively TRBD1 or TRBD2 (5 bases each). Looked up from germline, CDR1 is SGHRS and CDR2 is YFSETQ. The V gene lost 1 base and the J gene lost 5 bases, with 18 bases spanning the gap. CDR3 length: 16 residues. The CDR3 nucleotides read TGCGCCAGCAGCTTGTCTCCGGGACGCGAAGGGGAGACCCAGTACTTC. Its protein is CASSLSPGREGETQYF.